Each of the 21 T cell receptor beta chains below was sequenced from the same sample in a study of blood T cells in healthy people across ages. For the second PCR, which ran for about 7 to 12 cycles, a sample-barcoded 5' primer and a J-beta primer mix were used. TCRdb analysed the 5' RACE reads with MiXCR anew, one entry per CDR3 protein. The table has 780,000 or so distinct CDR3 sequences, roughly three fifths seen once. Sequenced input: blood. These receptor sequences come from a man in his forties in good health.

This clonotype was observed a single time. The V and J genes are TRBV9 and TRBJ1-1; D unclear. The V end lost 4 bases, the J end lost 9 bases, and 16 bases lay between the germline ends. The CDR3 has 13 amino acids. Germline assignment: CDR1 SGDLS and CDR2 YYNGEE. The CDR3 loop is CASSPSEAEKAFF. The CDR3 nucleotides read TGTGCCAGCAGCCCCAGTGAAGCGGAAAAAGCTTTCTTT.

This chain links TRBV12-3 or TRBV12-4 with TRBJ2-3, with D unclear. V was trimmed by 3 bases and J by 1 base, leaving 11 bases between them. The CDR3 length is 15 residues. DNA for the CDR3: TGTGCCAGCAGTTTGACCGCGGCCGGCACAGATACGCAGTATTTT. Residues: CASSLTAAGTDTQYF.

The gene calls are TRBV5-6 and TRBJ2-7; 11 bases agree with TRBD2. Germline V gene lookup returns CDR1 SGHDT and CDR2 YYEEEE. This CDR3 contains 14 residues. The trim removed 4 bases at V and 3 bases at J, leaving 3 bases unmatched. CDR3: CASSGGLAVYEQYF. CDR3 sequence (DNA): TGTGCCAGCAGCGGGGGACTAGCGGTCTACGAGCAGTACTTC.

This sequence joins TRBV5-1 and TRBJ1-4; D not certain. The CDR3 loop spans 15 amino acids. Germline CDR1 is SGHRS and CDR2 is YFSETQ. V gave up 1 base and J gave up 0 bases, with 7 bases separating them. This chain's CDR3 is CASSLTRSTNEKLFF. The CDR3 DNA follows: TGCGCCAGCAGCTTGACTCGGTCAACTAATGAAAAACTGTTTTTT.

The rearrangement uses TRBV7-9 and TRBJ2-4, with D possibly being TRBD2 (6 bases). The J call may be in error: the DNA end matches TRBJ2-5 better. Germline CDR1 SEHNR, CDR2 FQNEAQ (reference sequence). The CDR3 extends over 13 amino acids. The CDR3 bases are TGTGCCAGCAGCTTCCGGAGGGTTGAGACCCAGTACTTC. Protein sequence: CASSFRRVETQYF.

This rearrangement joins TRBV28 to TRBJ1-1; D ambiguous. From germline, CDR1 is MDHEN and CDR2 SYDVKM. The CDR3 is 12 amino acids. V lost 2 bases, J lost 9 bases, and 10 bases lay in between. CDR3 region: CASSLMRDKAFF. The DNA of the CDR3 is TGTGCCAGCAGTTTAATGAGGGATAAAGCTTTCTTT. The full variable domain, in which reference TRBV28 and TRBJ1-1 provide the parts outside the CDR3, is DVKVTQSSRYLVKRTGEKVFLECVQDMDHENMFWYRQDPGLGLRLIYFSYDVKMKEKGDIPEGYSVSREKKERFSLILESASTNQTSMYLCASSLMRDKAFFGQGTRLTVV.

Comments on this clonotype: A read error may produce the germline difference seen at one junction end. The V gene is TRBV7-9, the J gene TRBJ1-2; weak D call: TRBD1 (5 bases). The length of the CDR3 is 12 residues. Germline assignment: CDR1 SEHNR and CDR2 FQNEAQ (reference sequence). The DNA for the CDR3 is TGTGCCAGCAGCCCGAGTAGGGGTGGCCACACCTTC. It specifies CASSPSRGGHTF.

The genes are TRBV20-1 and TRBJ2-1; D is unresolved. Near its end, the DNA agrees better with TRBJ2-7, so the J call may be wrong. The CDR3 totals 14 residues. CDR1 and CDR2 (germline): DFQATT, SNEGSKA (reference sequence). CDR3 sequence reads: CSARARSSYNEQYF. The CDR3 DNA reads TGCAGTGCTAGAGCGAGGAGCTCCTACAATGAGCAGTACTTC.

The chain combines TRBV18 with TRBJ1-5; D unresolved. The CDR3 has 13 amino acids. In germline, CDR1 is KGHSH, CDR2 LQKENI. Trimming removed 2 bases at V and 3 bases at J, with 5 bases between. The CDR3 coding sequence is TGTGCCAGCTCACCATCGTACAATCAGCCCCAGCATTTT. Translated, it gives CASSPSYNQPQHF. The complete variable domain, with remaining parts taken from reference TRBV18 and TRBJ1-5, reads NAGVMQNPRHLVRRRGQEARLRCSPMKGHSHVYWYRQLPEEGLKFMVYLQKENIIDESGMPKERFSAEFPKEGPSILRIQQVVRGDSAAYFCASSPSYNQPQHFGDGTRLSIL.

A word on this clonotype: An end of the junction does not agree with germline; a read error may underlie this. The chain combines TRBV7-2 with TRBJ2-5; 8 bases map to TRBD1. Germline CDR1 SGHTA, CDR2 FQGNSA. The CDR3 is 14 amino acids. The CDR3: CASRLGQGAETQYF. CDR3 bases: TGTGCCAGCAGATTAGGACAGGGAGCAGAGACCCAGTACTTC.

This chain connects TRBV29-1 to TRBJ2-7, with D possibly TRBD1 on 5 matching bases. V lost 5 bases and J lost 3, with 11 bases in between. Germline V lookup: CDR1 SQVTM, CDR2 ANQGSEA. This CDR3 comprises 12 residues. For the CDR3, the DNA is TGCAGCGTTCCCGCCACAGGCTACGAGCAGTACTTC. Translation gives CSVPATGYEQYF.

The genes are TRBV7-6 and TRBJ2-5, with D possibly matching TRBD2 (5 bases). Trimming took 3 bases from V and 4 from J, leaving 12 bases between them. CDR1 is SGHVS and CDR2 is FNYEAQ in the germline V gene. This CDR3 comprises 14 residues. The CDR3 bases are TGTGCCAGCAGCTTTGAAAATCGGGGAGAGACCCAGTACTTC. Encoded protein: CASSFENRGETQYF.

This chain joins TRBV20-1 and TRBJ1-2; D is ambiguous. Germline CDR1 is DFQATT and CDR2 is SNEGSKA (reference sequence). Trimming took 6 bases from V and 4 from J, leaving 18 bases between them. The CDR3 has 14 amino acids. In DNA form, the CDR3 reads TGCAGTGCCACCTCTTCAAGGCCTCTCTATGGCTACACCTTC. Residues: CSATSSRPLYGYTF.

This chain links TRBV28 with TRBJ2-1; 10 nucleotides line up with TRBD1. From germline, CDR1 is MDHEN and CDR2 SYDVKM. After removal of 6 bases from V and 15 bases from J, the junction contained 14 bases not matched to a gene. There are 14 residues in the CDR3. The CDR3 DNA reads as TGTGCCAGCAGGCCCCGGATGACAGGGGGCGATGTGTTCTTC. Protein product: CASRPRMTGGDVFF. The full variable domain, completed using reference TRBV28 and TRBJ2-1, is DVKVTQSSRYLVKRTGEKVFLECVQDMDHENMFWYRQDPGLGLRLIYFSYDVKMKEKGDIPEGYSVSREKKERFSLILESASTNQTSMYLCASRPRMTGGDVFFGPGTRLTVL.

This sequence joins TRBV7-3 and TRBJ2-7; 9 positions agree with TRBD1. Germline CDR1 is SGHTA and CDR2 is FQGTGA. This CDR3 is built from 18 residues. With 7 bases clipped from V and 5 bases from J, the junction kept 21 bases outside the gene matches. The CDR3 bases are TGTGCCAGCACCCTAGACATCTCCGGGACAGGGCTCTACAACGAGCAGTACTTC. It specifies CASTLDISGTGLYNEQYF.

The chain combines TRBV15 with TRBJ1-1; D unresolved. Trimming pared 4 bases from V and 0 bases from J, leaving 3 bases between. The germline gives CDR1 LNHNV, CDR2 YYDKDF (reference sequence). CDR3 length: 12 residues. Here the CDR3 DNA reads TGTGCCACCAGCACTATGAACACTGAAGCTTTCTTT. It is translated as CATSTMNTEAFF.

This clonotype was detected a few times. This sequence joins TRBV29-1 and TRBJ2-7; 11 bases line up with TRBD2. Unmatched junction bases numbered 2, after V lost 6 bases and J lost 1 base. Germline lookup yields CDR1 SQVTM and CDR2 ANQGSEA. This CDR3 region has 13 residues. The CDR3 is CSVLAGGSYEQYF. DNA for the CDR3: TGCAGCGTGCTAGCGGGAGGTTCCTACGAGCAGTACTTC.

The CDR3 here is CASTPGVNTEAFF. DNA of the CDR3: TGTGCCAGTACCCCAGGGGTGAACACTGAAGCTTTCTTT. This chain links TRBV19 with TRBJ1-1; maybe TRBD1 (6 bases). Germline CDR1 is LNHDA and CDR2 is SQIVND (reference sequence). Trimming cost V 7 bases and J 0 bases, with 9 bases left between them. This CDR3 contains 13 residues.

The chain uses TRBV11-1 and TRBJ2-3; 15 nucleotides line up with TRBD2. The CDR3 length is 18 residues. The germline V gene has CDR1 SGHAT and CDR2 FQDESV (reference sequence). The J segment lost 3 bases and the V segment lost 4 bases, leaving 8 bases of the junction unmatched. The DNA for the CDR3 is TGTGCCAGCAGCTCACCCGGGACTAGCGGGGGGAAGACAGATACGCAGTATTTT. Amino acid sequence: CASSSPGTSGGKTDTQYF.

On this clonotype: At one boundary the junction diverges from the germline segment, which might be a read error. The chain couples TRBV3-1 to TRBJ2-3, with 13 bases that match TRBD2. CDR1 is LGHDT and CDR2 is YNNKEL in the germline V gene (reference sequence). This CDR3 contains 21 residues. The CDR3 reads CAGSQNVVETGLAGVPDTQYF. CDR3 DNA: TGTGCCGGCAGCCAAAACGTGGTGGAGACCGGACTAGCGGGAGTGCCAGATACGCAGTATTTT.

This clonotype appeared a few times. The CDR3 loop is CASSFDPIQGDYGYTF. The DNA for the CDR3 is TGCGCCAGCAGCTTTGATCCAATACAGGGGGACTATGGCTACACCTTC. The chain is built from TRBV5-1 and TRBJ1-2, with TRBD1 matching 8 bases. This CDR3 has 16 amino acids. Germline V lookup: CDR1 SGHRS, CDR2 YFSETQ. V trimming: 2 bases; J trimming: 3 bases; junction bases outside the gene matches: 9.